This T cell receptor beta chain was profiled in a study of CD8 T cell repertoires and HIV-1 epitope variants. Assay used: immunoSEQ multiplex PCR; TCRdb lists only in-frame clones, some missing. The sample lists 1,000 or so clones; over 55% were seen once. For this clone: As yet, its antigen is unknown.

The germline CDR1 and CDR2 sequences are SGDLS and YYNGEE. This CDR3 contains 14 residues. Unmatched junction bases numbered 2, after V lost 0 bases and J lost 4 bases. Source material: cultured CD8+ T cells derived from PBMCs. The source is a male donor with HIV. The V call is TRBV9, the J call TRBJ1-1; 8 positions match TRBD1. The CDR3 bases are TGTGCCAGCAGCGTAGAAGACAGGGGCACTGAAGCTTTCTTT. Translated: CASSVEDRGTEAFF.